One sample yielded the 3 T cell receptor beta chains listed below, sequenced in a study of cytomegalovirus exposure and HLA in healthy donors. Both 60 Vbeta primers and 13 Jbeta primers went into the PCR. Assay used: immunoSEQ multiplex PCR; TCRdb lists only in-frame clones, some missing. Seen here are about 150,000 clones, roughly three quarters observed once, and the top ten hold roughly 6.3%. Specimen: PBMCs. All receptors come from a middle-aged woman in good health and CMV-seropositive.

The genes are TRBV28 and TRBJ1-5; D unclear. CDR1 and CDR2 (germline): MDHEN, SYDVKM. The CDR3 is made up of 15 amino acids. Between the trimmed V and J ends, which lost 3 bases and 0 bases, there was a span of 9 bases. This chain's CDR3 is CASSLGRDSNQPQHF. CDR3 DNA: TGTGCCAGCAGTTTGGGGAGAGATAGCAATCAGCCCCAGCATTTT. Full variable domain (outside the CDR3, taken from reference TRBV28 and TRBJ1-5): DVKVTQSSRYLVKRTGEKVFLECVQDMDHENMFWYRQDPGLGLRLIYFSYDVKMKEKGDIPEGYSVSREKKERFSLILESASTNQTSMYLCASSLGRDSNQPQHFGDGTRLSIL.

The CDR3 loop reads CASSIAPGPAYEQYF. CDR3 DNA sequence: TGTGCCAGCAGTATAGCGCCCGGACCAGCCTACGAGCAGTACTTC. This chain connects TRBV9 to TRBJ2-7; D is possibly TRBD2 (5 bases). Trimming removed 5 bases at V and 2 bases at J, with 17 bases between. CDR3 size: 15 residues. The germline V gene encodes CDR1 SGDLS and CDR2 YYNGEE. The whole variable domain, filled in from reference TRBV9 and TRBJ2-7, reads DSGVTQTPKHLITATGQRVTLRCSPRSGDLSVYWYQQSLDQGLQFLIQYYNGEERAKGNILERFSAQQFPDLHSELNLSSLELGDSALYFCASSIAPGPAYEQYFGPGTRLTVT.

The chain joins TRBV5-1 to TRBJ2-5, with 14 nucleotides matching TRBD2. CDR1 SGHRS and CDR2 YFSETQ come from the germline V gene. The CDR3 has 19 residues. Losses at the gene ends were 3 bases for V and 5 bases for J; bases not matched to a gene: 15. CDR3 sequence: CASSSPGFWTSGGWETQYF. CDR3 DNA sequence: TGCGCCAGCAGCTCCCCCGGATTCTGGACTAGCGGGGGGTGGGAGACCCAGTACTTC.